The 10 T cell receptor beta chains below all came from one sample that was sequenced in a study. TCRdb fed the reads into MiXCR, producing one record per CDR3 protein. Among some 5,200 distinct CDR3 sequences listed, over 9.5% were seen once. Sequenced input: CD4+ T cells from synovial fluid. The source of these receptors is a human donor with rheumatoid arthritis.

Sample share makes this clonotype medium-sized (0.01 to 0.1%). The chain has TRBV7-2 and TRBJ2-7; a weak D match, TRBD2 (5 bases). V gave up 1 base and J gave up 0 bases, with 13 bases separating them. The CDR3 has 16 amino acids. CDR1 is SGHTA and CDR2 is FQGNSA in the germline V gene. The CDR3: CASSLGTPINSYEQYF. In nucleotides, the CDR3 is TGTGCCAGCAGCTTAGGGACTCCTATCAACTCCTACGAGCAGTACTTC.

This clonotype was picked up many times. This chain links TRBV14 with TRBJ1-2; a weak D match, TRBD1 (5 bases). The length of the CDR3 is 13 residues. Germline loops: CDR1 SGHDN, CDR2 FVKESK. V gave up 5 bases and J gave up 3 bases, with 10 bases separating them. The CDR3 here is CASSSGLDYGYTF. CDR3 DNA sequence: TGTGCCAGCAGCTCAGGGTTAGACTATGGCTACACCTTC.

This clonotype is classed as medium-sized. V usage is TRBV11-3 and J usage is TRBJ2-2; D gene unclear. The CDR3 covers 16 residues. From germline, CDR1 is SGHNT and CDR2 YENEEA. The V gene lost 1 base and the J gene lost 3 bases, with 12 bases spanning the gap. The CDR3 DNA reads as TGTGCCAGCAGCTTAGGGCCGAGTACTGACACCGGGGAGCTGTTTTTT. It is translated as CASSLGPSTDTGELFF.

This clonotype has at least ten counts. The chain is built from TRBV6-1 and TRBJ2-2; possible D gene TRBD1, 6 bases. V gave up 4 bases and J gave up 4 bases, with 16 bases separating them. The CDR3 is made up of 16 amino acids. Germline values: CDR1 MNHNS, CDR2 SASEGT. The CDR3 nucleotides are TGTGCCAGCAGTGGGCCGGGACACCTATTCACCGGGGAGCTGTTTTTT. It translates to CASSGPGHLFTGELFF.

This clonotype was counted at least ten times. The chain employs TRBV18 and TRBJ2-1; 11 nucleotides agree with TRBD2. Germline V CDR1 and CDR2: KGHSH, LQKENI. This CDR3 spans 15 amino acids. J lost 3 bases, V lost 4 bases, and 2 bases had no gene match. Here the CDR3 reads CASSLGTSGYNEQFF. CDR3 nucleotide sequence: TGTGCCAGCTCACTTGGGACTAGCGGCTACAATGAGCAGTTCTTC.

The rearrangement uses TRBV29-1 and TRBJ2-1; tentatively, D is TRBD1 (5 bases). Germline values: CDR1 SQVTM, CDR2 ANQGSEA. V lost 3 bases to trimming and J lost 1 base, with 7 bases between them. This CDR3 has 13 residues. For the CDR3, the DNA is TGCAGCGTTGATCCAGGGTCCTACAATGAGCAGTTCTTC. Its protein is CSVDPGSYNEQFF.

The chain is built from TRBV2 and TRBJ2-1; 13 nucleotides agree with TRBD2. The V gene's germline CDR1 is SNHLY and CDR2 FYNNEI. Unmatched junction bases numbered 7, after V lost 5 bases and J lost 6 bases. The CDR3 sequence is 16 residues long. This chain's CDR3 is CASSPGLAGLINEQFF. The CDR3 DNA sequence: TGTGCCAGCAGTCCGGGACTAGCGGGGCTGATCAATGAGCAGTTCTTC.

By proportion, this clonotype is medium-sized (0.01 to 0.1%). The V call is TRBV6-1, the J call TRBJ1-3; D gene uncertain. The CDR3 loop spans 14 amino acids. Germline V lookup: CDR1 MNHNS, CDR2 SASEGT. V was trimmed by 4 bases and J by 4 bases, leaving 11 bases between them. In DNA, the CDR3 is TGTGCCAGCAGTGCTCCGCACCGGGGAAACACCATATATTTT. Translation gives CASSAPHRGNTIYF.

The sample holds many counts of this clonotype. The chain uses TRBV18 and TRBJ2-3; TRBD1 is a possible D gene (5 bases). V was clipped by 2 bases and J by 3 bases, with 9 bases between them. This CDR3 contains 14 residues. The germline CDR1 and CDR2 sequences are KGHSH and LQKENI. In nucleotides, the CDR3 is TGTGCCAGCTCACCAAGGACACGGACAGATACGCAGTATTTT. This sequence encodes CASSPRTRTDTQYF.

This clonotype was seen at least ten times. The rearrangement joins TRBV18 to TRBJ2-2; 8 bases align to TRBD1. CDR1 is KGHSH, CDR2 LQKENI, per germline. V gave up 6 bases and J gave up 4 bases; unmatched junction bases: 7. The CDR3 has 15 residues. CDR3 sequence (DNA): TGTGCCAGCTCGGGGACAGGCGGGACCACCGGGGAGCTGTTTTTT. This translates into CASSGTGGTTGELFF.